The rows below give T cell receptor beta chains drawn from one sample of a study of blood T cell repertoires in COVID-19. The table came from immunoSEQ multiplex PCR; TCRdb's copy has only in-frame clones and leaves some out. The data show approximately 220,000 clones, with 85% seen just once and around 20% held by the top ten. Sequenced: PBMCs or T cells enriched from blood (not recorded which). Every receptor here comes from a man aged 35 to 55 who had recovered from COVID-19. CDR3s include the opening cysteine and the closing phenylalanine or tryptophan. Each record gives: D gene, clone size, V gene, J gene, CDR3 DNA, CDR3 protein. D genes are given only for firm matches. Not every row has a clone size; where given, it reads once, few, many or a size class.

d_call: TRBD1; clone_size: .; v_call: TRBV9; j_call: TRBJ1-1; cdr3_nt: TGTGCCAGCAGCGGACAGGGAGAGAACACTGAAGCTTTCTTT; cdr3_aa: CASSGQGENTEAFF
d_call: .; clone_size: .; v_call: TRBV2; j_call: TRBJ1-2; cdr3_nt: TGTGCCAGCAGTGAAGGCCGGAGGAGGCTCTCCTTC; cdr3_aa: CASSEGRRRLSF
d_call: .; clone_size: once; v_call: TRBV11-2; j_call: TRBJ2-7; cdr3_nt: TGTGCCAGCAGCTTAGGGGACACTAACTACGAGCAGTACTTC; cdr3_aa: CASSLGDTNYEQYF
d_call: TRBD2; clone_size: .; v_call: TRBV24-1; j_call: TRBJ2-3; cdr3_nt: TGTGCCACCAGTGCCTCAACTAGCGGGGGTAGCACAGATACGCAGTATTTT; cdr3_aa: CATSASTSGGSTDTQYF
d_call: .; clone_size: .; v_call: TRBV9; j_call: TRBJ2-1; cdr3_nt: TGTGCCAGCAGCGTAGGTGGACTCGGCTCCTACAATGAGCAGTTCTTC; cdr3_aa: CASSVGGLGSYNEQFF
d_call: .; clone_size: .; v_call: TRBV6-2/TRBV6-3; j_call: TRBJ1-2; cdr3_nt: TGTGCCAGCAGTTACGTGAGCAACTACACCTTC; cdr3_aa: CASSYVSNYTF
d_call: .; clone_size: few; v_call: TRBV9; j_call: TRBJ2-7; cdr3_nt: TGTGCCAGCAGCGTAGCGGGTGAGACGACTACCTACGAGCAGTACTTC; cdr3_aa: CASSVAGETTTYEQYF
d_call: .; clone_size: .; v_call: TRBV4-1; j_call: TRBJ2-6; cdr3_nt: TGCGCCAGCAGCCAAGATGCGGCGGCTGGGGCCAACGTCCTGACTTTC; cdr3_aa: CASSQDAAAGANVLTF
d_call: .; clone_size: few; v_call: TRBV10-3; j_call: TRBJ2-2; cdr3_nt: TGTGCCATCAGTGGTTCGGGGAAAGGGGAGCTGTTTTTT; cdr3_aa: CAISGSGKGELFF
d_call: .; clone_size: .; v_call: TRBV23-1; j_call: TRBJ1-2; cdr3_nt: TGCGCCAGCAGTCACCCGACAGGAAACTATGGCTACACCTTC; cdr3_aa: CASSHPTGNYGYTF
d_call: TRBD2; clone_size: .; v_call: TRBV14; j_call: TRBJ2-2; cdr3_nt: TGTGCCAGCAGCCAAGGGAGCGGGAGGAACACCGGGGAGCTGTTTTTT; cdr3_aa: CASSQGSGRNTGELFF
d_call: .; clone_size: .; v_call: TRBV5-8; j_call: TRBJ1-2; cdr3_nt: TGTGCCAGCAGCTTGGTATCCAACTATGGCTACACCTTC; cdr3_aa: CASSLVSNYGYTF
d_call: TRBD2; clone_size: .; v_call: TRBV5-1; j_call: TRBJ2-5; cdr3_nt: TGCGCCAGCAGCTTGGCCGGGGGGTTTCGTCTAGCGGGAGGTTCCCAAGAGACCCAGTACTTC; cdr3_aa: CASSLAGGFRLAGGSQETQYF
d_call: .; clone_size: .; v_call: TRBV7-7; j_call: TRBJ2-2; cdr3_nt: TGTGCTAGCAGCGCGGACTTTAACACCGGGGAGCTGTTTTTT; cdr3_aa: CASSADFNTGELFF
d_call: TRBD1; clone_size: .; v_call: TRBV6-2/TRBV6-3; j_call: TRBJ1-5; cdr3_nt: TGTGCCAGCAGTTCCCGGGACAGTCAGCCCCAGCATTTT; cdr3_aa: CASSSRDSQPQHF
d_call: .; clone_size: .; v_call: TRBV21-1; j_call: TRBJ2-1; cdr3_nt: TGTGCCAGCAGCAAAGGGGGAGCTTACAATGAGCAGTTCTTC; cdr3_aa: CASSKGGAYNEQFF
d_call: .; clone_size: once; v_call: TRBV5-5; j_call: TRBJ1-2; cdr3_nt: TGTGCCAGCAGCTTCCAAGACAGCTATGGCTACACCTTC; cdr3_aa: CASSFQDSYGYTF
d_call: TRBD2; clone_size: .; v_call: TRBV6-5; j_call: TRBJ2-1; cdr3_nt: TGTGCCAGCAGGTTACTAGCGGGAGTGGAGAATGAGCAGTTCTTC; cdr3_aa: CASRLLAGVENEQFF
d_call: .; clone_size: .; v_call: TRBV9; j_call: TRBJ1-6; cdr3_nt: TGTGCCAGCAGCCCATCGGATAATTCACCCCTCCACTTT; cdr3_aa: CASSPSDNSPLHF
d_call: TRBD1; clone_size: .; v_call: TRBV5-1; j_call: TRBJ1-4; cdr3_nt: TGCGCCAGCAGCTCACAGGGGGCGCCTAATGAAAAACTGTTTTTT; cdr3_aa: CASSSQGAPNEKLFF
d_call: .; clone_size: .; v_call: TRBV29-1; j_call: TRBJ2-1; cdr3_nt: TGCAGCGTTGAAGTAAGCCAGGGTCAATACAATGAGCAGTTCTTC; cdr3_aa: CSVEVSQGQYNEQFF
d_call: .; clone_size: few; v_call: TRBV10-1; j_call: TRBJ2-1; cdr3_nt: TGCGCCAGCAGTGGGGCGAGAGAGCAGTTCTTC; cdr3_aa: CASSGAREQFF
d_call: .; clone_size: .; v_call: TRBV29-1; j_call: TRBJ1-1; cdr3_nt: TGCAGCTCCTCGACAGGACCTAACACTGAAGCTTTCTTT; cdr3_aa: CSSSTGPNTEAFF
d_call: .; clone_size: once; v_call: TRBV19; j_call: TRBJ2-7; cdr3_nt: TGTGCCAGTAGTATAGATTACGGCTACGAGCAGTACTTC; cdr3_aa: CASSIDYGYEQYF
d_call: TRBD2; clone_size: .; v_call: TRBV10-2; j_call: TRBJ2-1; cdr3_nt: TGCGCCAGCGGACTAGCGGGAAGAAACAATGAGCAGTTCTTC; cdr3_aa: CASGLAGRNNEQFF
d_call: TRBD2; clone_size: .; v_call: TRBV6-5; j_call: TRBJ2-1; cdr3_nt: TGTGCCAGCAGGAGGACTAGCGGGATTAATGAGCAGTTCTTC; cdr3_aa: CASRRTSGINEQFF